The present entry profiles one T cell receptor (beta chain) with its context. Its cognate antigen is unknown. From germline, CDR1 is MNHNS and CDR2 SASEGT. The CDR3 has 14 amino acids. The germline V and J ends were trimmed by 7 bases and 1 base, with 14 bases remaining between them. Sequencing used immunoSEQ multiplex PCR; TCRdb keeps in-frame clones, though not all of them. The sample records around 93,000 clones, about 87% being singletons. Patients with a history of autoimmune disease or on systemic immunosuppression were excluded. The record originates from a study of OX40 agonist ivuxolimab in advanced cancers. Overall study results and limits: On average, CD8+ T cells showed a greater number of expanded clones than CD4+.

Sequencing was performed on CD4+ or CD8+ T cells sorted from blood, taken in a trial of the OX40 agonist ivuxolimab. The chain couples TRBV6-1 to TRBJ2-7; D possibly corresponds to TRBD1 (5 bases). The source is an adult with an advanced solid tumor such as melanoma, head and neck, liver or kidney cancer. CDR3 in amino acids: CASIIRGGSYEQYF. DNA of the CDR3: TGTGCCAGCATCATTAGGGGTGGGTCCTACGAGCAGTACTTC.